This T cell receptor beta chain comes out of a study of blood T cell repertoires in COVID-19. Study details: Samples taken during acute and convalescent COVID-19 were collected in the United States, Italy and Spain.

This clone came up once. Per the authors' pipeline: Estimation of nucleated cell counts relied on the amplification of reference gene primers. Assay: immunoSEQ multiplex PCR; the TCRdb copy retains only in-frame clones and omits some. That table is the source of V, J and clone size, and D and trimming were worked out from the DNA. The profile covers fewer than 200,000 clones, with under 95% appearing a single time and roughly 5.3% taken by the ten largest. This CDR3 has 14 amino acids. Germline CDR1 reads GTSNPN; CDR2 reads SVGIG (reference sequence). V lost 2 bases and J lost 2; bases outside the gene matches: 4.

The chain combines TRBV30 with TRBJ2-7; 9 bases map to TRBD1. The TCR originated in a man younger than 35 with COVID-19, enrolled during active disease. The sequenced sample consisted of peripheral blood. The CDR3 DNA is TGTGCCTGGAGTACTTGGGACAGGGCCTACGAGCAGTACTTC. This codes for CAWSTWDRAYEQYF.